A selection of T cell receptor beta chains follows, all from one sample in a study of spatial heterogeneity in lung cancer. From the 5' RACE reads, TCRdb called clonotypes with MiXCR, one entry per CDR3 protein. The sample lists about 95,000 distinct CDR3 sequences; approximately 8.5% were seen once. The sequences come from PBMCs, collected at surgery. These receptors all come from a male donor with early-stage non-small cell lung cancer. Each CDR3 is given with its conserved first and last residue. D genes are given only for firm matches. Rows may omit the clone size; those that give it use once, few, many or a size class.

TRBD2,-,13,TRBJ2-7,TRBV7-2,CASSFGGGYEQYF,TGTGCCAGCAGCTTTGGCGGGGGGTACGAGCAGTACTTC
TRBD1,-,16,TRBJ2-3,TRBV5-1,CASSPTMTGSTDTQYF,TGCGCCAGCAGCCCGACCATGACAGGGAGCACAGATACGCAGTATTTT
TRBD2,many,16,TRBJ2-5,TRBV7-2,CASSLGAGGPRETQYF,TGTGCCAGCAGCTTAGGTGCGGGGGGGCCGCGAGAGACCCAGTACTTC
-,many,14,TRBJ2-7,TRBV5-1,CASSLSGGTYEQYF,TGTGCCAGCAGTTTGTCCGGGGGCACCTACGAGCAGTACTTC
TRBD2,-,15,TRBJ2-3,TRBV28,CASSSPSGGGDTQYF,TGTGCCAGCAGTTCGCCTAGCGGGGGAGGGGATACGCAGTATTTT
TRBD2,many,13,TRBJ2-7,TRBV20-1,CSASRLAGAEQYF,TGCAGTGCTAGTCGGCTAGCGGGAGCCGAGCAGTACTTC
TRBD2,many,15,TRBJ2-5,TRBV5-1,CASSLGASGGETQYF,TGCGCCAGCAGCTTGGGTGCTAGCGGGGGAGAGACCCAGTACTTC
-,-,13,TRBJ1-4,TRBV18,CASSPGTNEKLFF,TGTGCCAGCTCACCGGGAACTAATGAAAAACTGTTTTTT
TRBD2,-,17,TRBJ2-3,TRBV4-2,CASSQENSGGILDTQYF,TGTGCCAGCAGCCAAGAGAATAGCGGGGGGATTTTAGATACGCAGTATTTT
-,few,15,TRBJ2-5,TRBV11-2,CASSSDAGWQETQYF,TGTGCCAGCAGCTCCGACGCAGGGTGGCAAGAGACCCAGTACTTC
TRBD2,many,13,TRBJ2-5,TRBV10-3,CAISDTAGETQYF,TGTGCCATCAGTGACACAGCGGGGGAGACCCAGTACTTC
-,-,14,TRBJ2-5,TRBV12-3/TRBV12-4,CASSPRQATETQYF,TGTGCCAGCAGCCCACGACAGGCCACGGAGACCCAGTACTTC
-,many,13,TRBJ2-7,TRBV5-1,CASSPDNTYEQYF,TGCGCCAGCAGCCCCGACAATACCTACGAGCAGTACTTC
TRBD1,-,15,TRBJ1-2,TRBV12-3/TRBV12-4,CASRGPGQSNYGYTF,TGTGCCAGCAGGGGGCCGGGACAGTCGAACTATGGCTACACCTTC
-,many,14,TRBJ2-2,TRBV5-5,CASSSGSSGRELFF,TGTGCCAGCAGCTCCGGGTCGTCTGGGCGGGAGCTGTTTTTT
-,few,14,TRBJ2-1,TRBV13,CASSGLTSPGEQFF,TGTGCCAGCAGCGGGCTGACTAGTCCGGGCGAGCAGTTCTTC
-,many,14,TRBJ2-3,TRBV18,CASSPLGSTDTQYF,TGTGCCAGCTCACCCCTGGGTAGCACAGATACGCAGTATTTT
TRBD1,many,14,TRBJ2-7,TRBV13,CASSQWDSSYEQYF,TGTGCCAGCAGCCAGTGGGACAGCTCCTACGAGCAGTACTTC
-,few,15,TRBJ2-7,TRBV10-3,CAISESKGRAYEQYF,TGTGCCATCAGTGAGTCAAAGGGCAGGGCCTACGAGCAGTACTTC
TRBD2,-,14,TRBJ2-1,TRBV9,CASSTSGRTDEQFF,TGTGCCAGCAGTACTAGCGGGAGGACGGATGAGCAGTTCTTC
TRBD2,few,16,TRBJ2-4,TRBV7-2,CASSPRLAGGGDIQYF,TGTGCCAGCAGCCCCCGACTAGCGGGGGGTGGGGACATTCAGTACTTC
-,few,15,TRBJ2-7,TRBV7-2,CASSEGGGPSYEQYF,TGTGCCAGCTCGGAGGGCGGGGGCCCCTCCTACGAGCAGTACTTC
TRBD1,many,20,TRBJ1-5,TRBV19,CASSSPPGTGGTYSNQPQHF,TGTGCCAGTAGTTCCCCGCCCGGGACAGGGGGGACCTATAGCAATCAGCCCCAGCATTTT
TRBD2,many,15,TRBJ2-3,TRBV6-2/TRBV6-3,CASRKAGVRTDTQYF,TGTGCCAGCAGGAAAGCGGGGGTGAGGACAGATACGCAGTATTTT
TRBD1,many,13,TRBJ2-7,TRBV29-1,CSVLGQGRYEQYF,TGCAGCGTTCTAGGACAGGGAAGGTACGAGCAGTACTTC
-,-,11,TRBJ1-2,TRBV3-1,CASSLGSRYTF,TGTGCCAGCAGCCTCGGCTCCCGCTACACCTTC
-,-,14,TRBJ2-4,TRBV20-1,CSARDPGIRDIQYF,TGCAGTGCTAGAGATCCCGGGATAAGGGACATTCAGTACTTC
-,few,13,TRBJ2-1,TRBV6-2/TRBV6-3,CAIADNSYNEQFF,TGTGCAATCGCGGACAACTCCTACAATGAGCAGTTCTTC
-,many,13,TRBJ2-3,TRBV5-1,CASSLVPADTQYF,TGCGCCAGCAGCTTGGTCCCCGCCGATACGCAGTATTTT
TRBD1,few,16,TRBJ1-2,TRBV5-5,CASSSTGGPGGYGYTF,TGTGCCAGCAGCTCAACAGGGGGCCCGGGAGGCTATGGCTACACCTTC
-,once,14,TRBJ2-7,TRBV19,CASSILGPVYEQYF,TGTGCCAGTAGTATATTGGGACCAGTTTACGAGCAGTACTTC
-,-,14,TRBJ1-2,TRBV7-9,CASSLEGGTYGYTF,TGTGCCAGCAGCTTAGAGGGCGGAACCTATGGCTACACCTTC
-,-,11,TRBJ2-7,TRBV18,CASSPLFEQYF,TGTGCCAGCTCACCACTGTTTGAGCAGTACTTC
-,-,12,TRBJ2-1,TRBV2,CASSETADEQFF,TGTGCCAGCAGTGAAACCGCCGATGAGCAGTTCTTC
-,many,14,TRBJ2-7,TRBV5-1,CASSLEGSSYEQYF,TGCGCCAGCAGCTTGGAGGGGTCCTCCTACGAGCAGTACTTC
-,-,13,TRBJ2-3,TRBV10-3,CAISADRLDTQYF,TGTGCCATCAGTGCCGACCGCCTAGATACGCAGTATTTT